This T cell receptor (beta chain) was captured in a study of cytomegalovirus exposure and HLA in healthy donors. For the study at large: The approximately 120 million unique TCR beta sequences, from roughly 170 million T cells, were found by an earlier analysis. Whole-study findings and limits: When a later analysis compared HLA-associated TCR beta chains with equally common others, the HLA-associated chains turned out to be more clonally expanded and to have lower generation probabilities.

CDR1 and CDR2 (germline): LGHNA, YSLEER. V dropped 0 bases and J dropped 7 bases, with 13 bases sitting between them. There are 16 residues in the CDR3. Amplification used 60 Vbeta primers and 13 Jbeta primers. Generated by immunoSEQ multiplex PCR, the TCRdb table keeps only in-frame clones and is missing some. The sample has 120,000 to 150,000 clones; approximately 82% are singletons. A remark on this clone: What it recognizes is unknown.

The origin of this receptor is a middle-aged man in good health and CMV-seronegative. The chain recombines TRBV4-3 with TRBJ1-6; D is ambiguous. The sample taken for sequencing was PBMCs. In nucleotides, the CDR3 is TGCGCCAGCAGCCAAGAGACAAGAGTTTTCAATTCACCCCTCCACTTT. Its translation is CASSQETRVFNSPLHF.